This T cell receptor (beta chain) is drawn from a study of blood T cells in healthy people across ages. Study-wide results and limits: Higher diversity and more naive CD4+ cells were features of long-lived donors, compared to aged donors.

Through a sample-barcoded 5' primer and a J-beta primer mix, a second PCR was run for roughly 7 to 11 cycles. A template-switch adaptor containing 12 random nucleotides labeled each cDNA molecule. Each CDR3 protein gets one entry after TCRdb re-called the 5' RACE reads with MiXCR. The table includes approximately 360,000 distinct CDR3 sequences, roughly half detected once. Turning to this clonotype: Its matching antigen is unknown.

CDR3 length: 15 amino acids. CDR1 is MDHEN and CDR2 is SYDVKM in the germline V gene. V shed 1 base and J shed 6 bases, with 13 bases lying between them. The sequenced sample consisted of blood. The clonotype originates from a man in his fifties or sixties in good health. This rearrangement joins TRBV28 to TRBJ2-1; D is possibly TRBD2 (6 bases). CDR3 sequence reads: CASSLSSAGSNEQFF. DNA of the CDR3: TGTGCCAGCAGTTTATCTAGCGCAGGGTCCAATGAGCAGTTCTTC.